These 19 T cell receptor beta chains were sequenced from one sample in a study of response to subunit inactivated influenza vaccine. Using its own MiXCR run on the RT-PCR reads, TCRdb lists one record per CDR3 protein. The table has about 570,000 distinct CDR3 sequences, 10% to 15% seen once. The material sequenced was PBMCs from blood, taken on the day of vaccination. Receptors originate from a man aged 45 to 65 who received an inactivated influenza vaccine.

V usage is TRBV7-2 and J usage is TRBJ2-7; the D is unclear. In germline, CDR1 is SGHTA, CDR2 FQGNSA. This CDR3 spans 15 amino acids. The V end was cut by 1 base, the J end by 0 bases, with 10 bases between. CDR3 coding DNA: TGTGCCAGCAGCTTAGTATGGGCTAGCTCCTACGAGCAGTACTTC. It translates to CASSLVWASSYEQYF.

The table lists this clonotype with a count of one. With a much larger clone just one base away, this may be a read error. The J gene is TRBJ2-3, the V gene TRBV29-1, with 7 bases that match TRBD2. The V gene's germline CDR1 is SQVTM and CDR2 ANQGSEA. The CDR3 extends over 13 amino acids. The CDR3 here is CGATGGLTDTQYF. The CDR3 nucleotides are TGCGGCGCGACGGGGGGACTCACAGATACGCAGTATTTT.

This chain joins TRBV12-3 or TRBV12-4 and TRBJ1-6; D is ambiguous. This CDR3 contains 15 residues. Trimming pared 1 base from V and 10 bases from J, leaving 14 bases between. In DNA, the CDR3 is TGTGCCAGCAGTTTAGGCGGAGGACTGAGATCACCCCTCCACTTT. Translation: CASSLGGGLRSPLHF.

The rearrangement links TRBV20-1 to TRBJ2-7; 7 bases line up with TRBD1. CDR1 and CDR2 (germline): DFQATT, SNEGSKA (reference sequence). Trimming removed 7 bases from V and 6 bases from J; junction bases left unmatched: 15. CDR3 length equals 14 residues. DNA of the CDR3: TGCAGTGGAAGCGACAGGGTAAAAGGTGGCGAGCAGTACTTC. Encoded protein: CSGSDRVKGGEQYF.

This clonotype was counted many times. This chain uses TRBV9 with TRBJ2-2; weak D call: TRBD1 (5 bases). V was cut by 4 bases and J by 5 bases, with 15 bases left in between. From germline, CDR1 is SGDLS and CDR2 YYNGEE. CDR3 length equals 15 residues. The CDR3 reads CASSPQGVPTGELFF. The CDR3 coding sequence is TGTGCCAGCAGCCCCCAAGGGGTTCCGACCGGGGAGCTGTTTTTT.

This clonotype was seen more than once but under ten times. The rearrangement links TRBV5-4 to TRBJ2-3; 14 nucleotides agree with TRBD2. CDR1 and CDR2 from the germline V gene are SGHNT and YYREEE (reference sequence). This CDR3 region has 17 residues. Losses at the gene ends were 4 bases for V and 4 bases for J; bases not matched to a gene: 8. CDR3 DNA: TGTGCCAGCAGCGGACTAGCGGGGGGCCCCGGGGCAGATACGCAGTATTTT. Encoded protein: CASSGLAGGPGADTQYF.

The chain links TRBV20-1 to TRBJ1-5; the D gene is possibly TRBD1 (6 bases). The CDR3 totals 15 residues. Between the trimmed V and J ends, which lost 3 bases and 1 base, there was a span of 13 bases. Germline-derived CDR1 and CDR2 are DFQATT and SNEGSKA (reference sequence). The CDR3 coding sequence is TGCAGTGCTAGTCTCGGGGGCTCGAGCAATCAGCCCCAGCATTTT. This encodes CSASLGGSSNQPQHF.

The chain links TRBV27 to TRBJ1-1, with D tentatively TRBD1 (6 bases). The germline CDR1 and CDR2 sequences are MNHEY and SMNVEV (reference sequence). V was clipped by 7 bases and J by 4 bases, with 13 bases between them. The CDR3 runs to 13 residues. This CDR3 is CASTNRVSTEAFF. In nucleotides, the CDR3 is TGTGCCAGCACCAACAGGGTCAGCACTGAAGCTTTCTTT.

The J gene is TRBJ2-7, the V gene TRBV7-2; 8 bases match TRBD1. The CDR3 covers 15 residues. The germline CDR1 and CDR2 sequences are SGHTA and FQGNSA. V was clipped by 2 bases and J by 5 bases; unmatched bases: 8. As DNA, the CDR3 is TGTGCCAGCAGCTTAAGTGGACAGGGACTGAACGAGCAGTACTTC. As protein: CASSLSGQGLNEQYF.

The chain carries TRBV20-1 and TRBJ1-5, with D maybe TRBD1 (5 bases). This CDR3 region has 14 residues. Germline V CDR1 and CDR2: DFQATT, SNEGSKA (reference sequence). The V end was cut by 5 bases, the J end by 2 bases, with 13 bases between. Written as DNA, the CDR3 is TGCAGTGCTGACGGGACCTCGGGCAATCAGCCCCAGCATTTT. Its translation: CSADGTSGNQPQHF.

J is TRBJ1-6 and V is TRBV27; D gene unclear. The CDR3 spans 13 residues. The V gene lost 0 bases and the J gene lost 14 bases, with 11 bases spanning the gap. CDR1 MNHEY and CDR2 SMNVEV come from the germline V gene (reference sequence). The CDR3 region is CASSLSWAQSLHF. DNA of the CDR3: TGTGCCAGCAGTTTATCCTGGGCCCAGTCCCTCCACTTT.

The V and J genes are TRBV7-9 and TRBJ2-5; no reliable D call. The CDR3 loop spans 14 amino acids. V was trimmed by 5 bases and J by 1 base, leaving 11 bases between them. Per germline, CDR1 SEHNR and CDR2 FQNEAQ (reference sequence). The CDR3 DNA sequence: TGTGCCAGCAGCCGAGACTCGGTCCAAGAGACCCAGTACTTC. Its protein is CASSRDSVQETQYF.

This clonotype appeared a few times. The chain's CDR3 is CAISGTDTQYF. The CDR3 nucleotides read TGTGCCATCAGTGGAACAGATACGCAGTATTTT. This chain joins TRBV10-3 and TRBJ2-3, with D unresolved. The CDR3 extends over 11 amino acids. V lost 4 bases, J lost 3 bases, and 2 bases lay in between. From germline, CDR1 is ENHRY and CDR2 SYGVKD.

This clonotype occurred many times. V and J are TRBV5-6 and TRBJ1-6; no clear D. This CDR3 contains 16 residues. Deletions cut 1 base from V and 6 bases from J, with 14 bases between. Germline assignment: CDR1 SGHDT and CDR2 YYEEEE. In DNA form, the CDR3 reads TGTGCCAGCAGCTTGTTGCGGCAGGCGAGTAATTCACCCCTCCACTTT. Its translation: CASSLLRQASNSPLHF. The whole variable domain, remainder taken from reference TRBV5-6 and TRBJ1-6, is DAGVTQSPTHLIKTRGQQVTLRCSPKSGHDTVSWYQQALGQGPQFIFQYYEEEERQRGNFPDRFSGHQFPNYSSELNVNALLLGDSALYLCASSLLRQASNSPLHFGNGTRLTVT.

This clonotype was counted a few times. This sequence joins TRBV3-1 and TRBJ2-1, with D hard to call. Germline V gene sequence: CDR1 LGHDT, CDR2 YNNKEL (reference sequence). The CDR3 extends over 17 amino acids. V was clipped by 1 base and J by 2 bases, with 15 bases between them. CDR3 sequence reads: CASSQGSGQPTYNEQFF. The CDR3 nucleotides are TGTGCCAGCAGCCAAGGGTCTGGGCAGCCCACCTACAATGAGCAGTTCTTC.

This clonotype was seen repeatedly, ten times or more. The chain combines TRBV12-3 or TRBV12-4 with TRBJ1-5; D is possibly TRBD1 (5 bases). This CDR3 has 14 amino acids. V dropped 3 bases and J dropped 7 bases, with 13 bases sitting between them. As DNA, the CDR3 is TGTGCCAGCAGTTTGCGTCAGGGAGGCCAGCCCCAGCATTTT. It translates to CASSLRQGGQPQHF.

This clonotype has more than one count but fewer than ten. CDR3 region: CASSSNPGQGTETQYF. The CDR3 region has the DNA TGCGCCAGCAGCTCCAATCCGGGACAGGGTACGGAGACCCAGTACTTC. The chain uses TRBV5-1 and TRBJ2-5; 9 positions agree with TRBD1. The germline V gene has CDR1 SGHRS and CDR2 YFSETQ. The CDR3 is 16 residues long. J lost 5 bases, V lost 3 bases, and 11 bases had no gene match. The full variable domain, in which reference TRBV5-1 and TRBJ2-5 provide the parts outside the CDR3, is KAGVTQTPRYLIKTRGQQVTLSCSPISGHRSVSWYQQTPGQGLQFLFEYFSETQRNKGNFPGRFSGRQFSNSRSEMNVSTLELGDSALYLCASSSNPGQGTETQYFGPGTRLLVL.

This clonotype was found a few times. The rearrangement joins TRBV29-1 to TRBJ2-3; a weak D match, TRBD1 (6 bases). V was clipped by 3 bases and J by 4 bases, with 17 bases between them. Per germline, CDR1 SQVTM and CDR2 ANQGSEA. The CDR3 is 15 amino acids. CDR3 in DNA: TGCAGCGTTGAGCGGGCAGGGGATGGATCAGATACGCAGTATTTT. Translating gives CSVERAGDGSDTQYF.

There are a few counts of this clonotype. The chain's CDR3 is CASARASTDTQYF. The CDR3 DNA reads TGTGCCAGCGCCAGGGCTAGCACAGATACGCAGTATTTT. The J gene is TRBJ2-3, the V gene TRBV10-3; maybe TRBD1 (5 bases). This CDR3 region has 13 residues. Germline CDR1 reads ENHRY; CDR2 reads SYGVKD. The ends were cut back, 10 bases at V and 0 bases at J, with 11 bases in the middle.